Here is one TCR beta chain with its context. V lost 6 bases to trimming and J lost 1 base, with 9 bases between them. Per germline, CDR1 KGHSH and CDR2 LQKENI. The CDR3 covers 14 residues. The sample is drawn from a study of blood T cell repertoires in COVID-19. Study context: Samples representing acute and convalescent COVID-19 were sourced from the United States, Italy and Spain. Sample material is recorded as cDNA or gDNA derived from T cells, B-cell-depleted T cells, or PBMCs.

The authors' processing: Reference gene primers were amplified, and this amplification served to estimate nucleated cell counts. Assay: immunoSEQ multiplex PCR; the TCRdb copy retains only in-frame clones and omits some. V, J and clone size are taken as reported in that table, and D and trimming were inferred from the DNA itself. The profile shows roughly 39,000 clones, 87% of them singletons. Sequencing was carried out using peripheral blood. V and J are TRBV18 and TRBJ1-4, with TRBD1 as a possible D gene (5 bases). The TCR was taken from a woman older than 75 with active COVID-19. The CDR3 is CASSQDRTNEKLFF. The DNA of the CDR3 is TGTGCCAGCTCCCAAGACAGAACTAATGAAAAACTGTTTTTT.